This T cell receptor (beta chain) was found in a study of T cells in Graves' hyperthyroidism and ophthalmopathy. TCR beta CDR3 sequences were amplified from RNA transcripts. When the TCR CDR3 underwent first-round RT-PCR, the HTBI primer set was used. Using its own MiXCR run on the multiplex PCR reads, TCRdb lists one record per CDR3 protein. The profile covers about 620,000 distinct CDR3 sequences, with around 15% appearing a single time and less than 4.5% taken by the ten largest. In its sample, this clonotype was seen many times. Sequencing input: blood. This sequence was found in a woman in her 30s with Graves' hyperthyroidism.

The CDR3 loop is CASSFQLAAYEQYF. CDR3 sequence (DNA): TGTGCCAGCAGTTTCCAACTAGCGGCTTACGAGCAGTACTTC. V gene TRBV28 combines with J gene TRBJ2-7; 8 positions agree with TRBD2. Trimming removed 3 bases from V and 4 bases from J; junction bases left unmatched: 5. The CDR3 extends over 14 amino acids. CDR1 is MDHEN and CDR2 is SYDVKM in the germline V gene.